Presented here are 27 T cell receptor beta chains from one specimen sequenced in a study of CD8+ T cells in alopecia areata. Extracted from the samples, RNA was reverse transcribed into cDNA to serve as the sequencing template. Profiled with immunoSEQ multiplex PCR; TCRdb holds only in-frame clones, not every one. The data contain over 150,000 clones, approximately 60% of them singletons. The source material was CD8+ T cells sorted from blood. These receptors were obtained from a human donor in good health.

The J gene is TRBJ1-1, the V gene TRBV13; D might be TRBD1 (5 bases). Trimming removed 5 bases from V and 1 base from J, with 14 bases in between. Germline V gene lookup returns CDR1 PRHDT and CDR2 FYEKMQ (reference sequence). This CDR3 is built from 15 residues. CDR3: CASSDQGSGNTEAFF. In DNA, the CDR3 is TGTGCCAGCAGCGATCAGGGATCTGGGAACACTGAAGCTTTCTTT.

V and J are TRBV9 and TRBJ1-1, with D unresolved. The V end was cut by 0 bases, the J end by 6 bases, with 9 bases between. This CDR3 is built from 13 residues. Germline V gene data show CDR1 as SGDLS and CDR2 as YYNGEE. This CDR3 is CASSVGGTAEAFF. For the CDR3, the DNA is TGTGCCAGCAGCGTAGGTGGAACCGCTGAAGCTTTCTTT.

Worth noting for this clone: This specimen includes other DNA sequences encoding the same CDR3. This sequence joins TRBV7-9 and TRBJ2-7; D ambiguous. The CDR3 spans 14 residues. CDR1 SEHNR and CDR2 FQNEAQ come from the germline V gene (reference sequence). V was shortened by 1 base and J by 2 bases, with 9 bases between the two germline ends. The CDR3 here is CASSLVGDTYEQYF. The CDR3 DNA sequence: TGTGCCAGCAGCTTAGTGGGCGATACCTACGAGCAGTACTTC.

This clone was observed a handful of times. The gene calls are TRBV29-1 and TRBJ1-1; D perhaps matches TRBD1 (5 bases). The V end lost 3 bases, the J end lost 1 base, and 9 bases lay between the germline ends. The V gene's germline CDR1 is SQVTM and CDR2 ANQGSEA. The CDR3 loop spans 13 amino acids. The CDR3 DNA reads as TGCAGCGTTGAGAACGGACAGAACACTGAAGCTTTCTTT. Translating it yields CSVENGQNTEAFF.

The chain couples TRBV29-1 to TRBJ2-1; TRBD1 aligns across 7 bases. The CDR3 totals 15 residues. J gave up 7 bases and V 4 bases, and 13 bases lay outside the gene matches. Germline V lookup: CDR1 SQVTM, CDR2 ANQGSEA. Here the CDR3 reads CSVGGLQGTQNEQFF. The CDR3 nucleotides are TGCAGCGTTGGGGGCCTACAGGGGACCCAGAATGAGCAGTTCTTC.

On this clone: This may be a read error: a much more frequent sequence differs by one nucleotide. Other DNA sequences in this sample translate to the same CDR3. The chain joins TRBV7-6 to TRBJ2-7; 8 positions match TRBD1. Germline V gives CDR1 SGHVS, CDR2 FNYEAQ. The V and J ends lost 3 bases and 2 bases, in that order; junction bases with no gene match: 3. This CDR3 has 14 residues. CDR3 coding DNA: TGTGCCAGCAGCTTTGGGACAGGTACCTACGAGCAGTACTTC. As protein: CASSFGTGTYEQYF.

This clone was detected a few times. The chain uses TRBV29-1 and TRBJ2-3; 7 positions match TRBD2. Germline CDR1 and CDR2: SQVTM and ANQGSEA. V was pared by 6 bases and J by 7 bases, with 7 bases of the junction left unmatched. The CDR3 is 12 amino acids. In DNA, the CDR3 is TGCAGCGTGGACCGGGACTACTATACGCAGTATTTT. Its translation is CSVDRDYYTQYF.

The CDR3 spells CASSVGTTVAEAFF. The CDR3 DNA sequence: TGTGCCAGCAGTGTCGGGACCACAGTGGCTGAAGCTTTCTTT. The gene calls are TRBV2 and TRBJ1-1; weak D call: TRBD1 (5 bases). This CDR3 has 14 residues. Trimming took off 4 bases at V and 6 bases at J, with 15 bases between the two ends. Germline CDR1 SNHLY, CDR2 FYNNEI.

This chain joins TRBV19 and TRBJ2-5; no clear D. CDR3 length: 15 amino acids. Germline V gene sequence: CDR1 LNHDA, CDR2 SQIVND (reference sequence). Trimming shortened V by 5 bases and J by 1 base, and 14 bases separated the two germline ends. CDR3 in amino acids: CASSAAAGFQETQYF. The DNA for the CDR3 is TGTGCCAGTAGTGCCGCCGCCGGGTTCCAAGAGACCCAGTACTTC.

The chain employs TRBV29-1 and TRBJ1-1; D is unclear. Germline loops: CDR1 SQVTM, CDR2 ANQGSEA. Trimming removed 4 bases from V and 6 bases from J, with 18 bases in between. This CDR3 spans 14 amino acids. This CDR3 is CSVVVGGITSEAFF. The CDR3 coding sequence is TGCAGCGTTGTCGTCGGCGGGATTACCTCTGAAGCTTTCTTT.

The rearrangement links TRBV5-1 to TRBJ2-3, with no clear D. Germline V CDR1 and CDR2: SGHRS, YFSETQ. CDR3 length equals 15 residues. Trimming cost V 1 base and J 0 bases, with 9 bases left between them. Here the CDR3 reads CASSLYPDSTDTQYF. The CDR3 bases are TGCGCCAGCAGCTTGTATCCCGATAGCACAGATACGCAGTATTTT.

The CDR3 is CASSAQGSNTEAFF. The CDR3 DNA reads TGCGCCAGCAGCGCACAGGGCTCGAACACTGAAGCTTTCTTT. The chain carries TRBV5-1 and TRBJ1-1, with D possibly being TRBD1 (6 bases). Germline CDR1 reads SGHRS; CDR2 reads YFSETQ. This CDR3 is 14 amino acids long. Trimming left V 4 bases short and J 1 base short, with 11 bases between.

This chain connects TRBV29-1 to TRBJ2-2; D possibly corresponds to TRBD2 (5 bases). The CDR3 has 16 residues. The germline V gene has CDR1 SQVTM and CDR2 ANQGSEA. V dropped 3 bases and J dropped 0 bases, with 14 bases sitting between them. This CDR3 is CSVEDFNVANTGELFF. CDR3 DNA sequence: TGCAGCGTTGAGGACTTTAACGTTGCGAACACCGGGGAGCTGTTTTTT.

This clone was found once. Other nucleotide sequences from this sample produce the same CDR3. The rearrangement joins TRBV9 to TRBJ1-4; D is unclear. Germline CDR1 reads SGDLS; CDR2 reads YYNGEE. V dropped 0 bases and J dropped 3 bases, with 9 bases sitting between them. The CDR3 is made up of 15 amino acids. In DNA form, the CDR3 reads TGTGCCAGCAGCGTAGGAGGGTCCGCTAATGAAAAACTGTTTTTT. This codes for CASSVGGSANEKLFF.

This clone was picked up a small number of times. The J gene is TRBJ1-2, the V gene TRBV7-9; D unclear. Trimming took off 3 bases at V and 6 bases at J, with 5 bases between the two ends. Germline V lookup: CDR1 SEHNR, CDR2 FQNEAQ (reference sequence). The length of the CDR3 is 11 residues. The CDR3 coding sequence is TGTGCCAGCAGCTTTGGGGATGGCTACACCTTC. It encodes CASSFGDGYTF.

CDR3 nucleotide sequence: TGTGCCAGCAGCTTAGACCTGGGGGAAGAGACCCAGTACTTC. The encoded protein is CASSLDLGEETQYF. The rearrangement joins TRBV7-8 to TRBJ2-5, with D possibly being TRBD1 or TRBD2 (5 bases each). Germline-derived CDR1 and CDR2 are SGHVS and FQNEAQ. The CDR3 is 14 residues long. Trimming took 1 base from V and 3 from J, leaving 9 bases between them.

As regards this clone: This CDR3 is also generated by other DNA sequences in the sample. The genes are TRBV29-1 and TRBJ2-7; D perhaps matches TRBD1 (5 bases). V gave up 0 bases and J gave up 2 bases, with 11 bases separating them. The V gene's germline CDR1 is SQVTM and CDR2 ANQGSEA. The CDR3 has 14 residues. CDR3 region: CSVEEGQRPYEQYF. As DNA, the CDR3 is TGCAGCGTTGAAGAGGGGCAACGTCCCTACGAGCAGTACTTC.

This clone has a single count. V is TRBV4-1 and J is TRBJ1-2; 7 bases align to TRBD1. The CDR3 is made up of 16 amino acids. Germline assignment: CDR1 MGHRA and CDR2 YSYEKL. The V gene end was trimmed by 0 bases and the J gene end by 8 bases; junction bases not matched to a gene: 12. In DNA form, the CDR3 reads TGCGCCAGCAGCCAAGAATCCGGGACAGTCAGTTTCGGCTACACCTTC. This gives the protein CASSQESGTVSFGYTF.

Many counts were recorded for this clone. This chain links TRBV7-6 with TRBJ2-3; D might be TRBD1 or TRBD2, each matching 5 bases. Germline values: CDR1 SGHVS, CDR2 FNYEAQ. V lost 5 bases and J lost 0, with 9 bases in between. The CDR3 is 14 amino acids. CDR3: CASSPWDSTDTQYF. The CDR3 coding sequence is TGTGCCAGCAGCCCCTGGGACAGCACAGATACGCAGTATTTT.

V usage is TRBV15 and J usage is TRBJ2-1, with D uncertain. The ends were cut back, 3 bases at V and 5 bases at J, with 5 bases in the middle. The V gene's germline CDR1 is LNHNV and CDR2 YYDKDF (reference sequence). The CDR3 is 12 amino acids. The CDR3 protein is CATSRENNEQFF. The CDR3 DNA is TGTGCCACCAGCAGGGAAAACAATGAGCAGTTCTTC.

The genes are TRBV9 and TRBJ1-1; D remains ambiguous. Per the germline V gene, CDR1 is SGDLS and CDR2 is YYNGEE. Trimming left V 0 bases short and J 0 bases short, with 9 bases between. This CDR3 is built from 15 residues. Written as DNA, the CDR3 is TGTGCCAGCAGCGTAGGTCCTTTAATGAACACTGAAGCTTTCTTT. The encoded protein is CASSVGPLMNTEAFF.

The chain employs TRBV2 and TRBJ2-1; the match to TRBD2 covers 8 bases. J was trimmed by 0 bases and V by 3 bases; bases with no gene match: 4. There are 16 residues in the CDR3. The germline CDR1 and CDR2 sequences are SNHLY and FYNNEI. CDR3 residues: CASSDGGGLSYNEQFF. Written as DNA, the CDR3 is TGTGCCAGCAGTGACGGCGGGGGGCTCTCCTACAATGAGCAGTTCTTC.

The chain uses TRBV2 and TRBJ2-3, with D hard to call. Germline V gene sequence: CDR1 SNHLY, CDR2 FYNNEI. Trimming left V 6 bases short and J 6 bases short, with 7 bases between. The CDR3 loop spans 11 amino acids. The CDR3 DNA follows: TGTGCCAGCAGCGGGCCGGATACGCAGTATTTT. This codes for CASSGPDTQYF.

V usage is TRBV9 and J usage is TRBJ2-5; TRBD1 matches at 10 bases. The germline V gene has CDR1 SGDLS and CDR2 YYNGEE. The CDR3 loop spans 15 amino acids. The J segment lost 7 bases and the V segment lost 2 bases, leaving 8 bases of the junction unmatched. The CDR3 spells CASSVGQGRFGTQYF. CDR3 in DNA: TGTGCCAGCAGCGTGGGACAGGGGCGATTTGGGACCCAGTACTTC. The variable domain in full, completed from reference TRBV9 and TRBJ2-5, reads DSGVTQTPKHLITATGQRVTLRCSPRSGDLSVYWYQQSLDQGLQFLIQYYNGEERAKGNILERFSAQQFPDLHSELNLSSLELGDSALYFCASSVGQGRFGTQYFGPGTRLLVL.

The CDR3 reads CASSQVVDYGYTF. CDR3 bases: TGCGCCAGCAGCCAAGTGGTCGACTATGGCTACACCTTC. J is TRBJ1-2 and V is TRBV4-1; unclear D gene. The length of the CDR3 is 13 residues. V shed 1 base and J shed 3 bases, with 6 bases lying between them. Germline values: CDR1 MGHRA, CDR2 YSYEKL.

This chain uses TRBV29-1 with TRBJ1-3; D is uncertain. This CDR3 contains 18 residues. V was cut by 1 base and J by 3 bases, with 22 bases left in between. CDR1 is SQVTM and CDR2 is ANQGSEA in the germline V gene. The CDR3 coding sequence is TGCAGCGTTGAAGGCCCCTCGGACGAAGTTTGGGTTGGAAACACCATATATTTT. Translation gives CSVEGPSDEVWVGNTIYF.

J is TRBJ2-1 and V is TRBV2; no reliable D call. The CDR3 contains 13 residues. With 0 bases removed from V and 1 base from J, the gap between germline ends came to 1 base. Per the germline V gene, CDR1 is SNHLY and CDR2 is FYNNEI. Written as DNA, the CDR3 is TGTGCCAGCAGTGAAGCTTCCTACAATGAGCAGTTCTTC. This gives the protein CASSEASYNEQFF.